The 31 T cell receptor beta chains below were found in one sample sequenced in a study of PD-L1 blockade in urothelial cancer (dated by TCRdb to the late 2010s). The method was the immunoSEQ multiplex PCR assay. The clones in this table, taken by TCRdb from immuneACCESS, are in-frame only. Not every clone is retained; where verified, under half of the shortfall comes from an unresolved V gene, and the cause of the rest is unknown. Within this sample are about 52,000 clones, with approximately 75% of them counted one time only. In total, the top ten clones hold 3% to 4.5% of the sample. Sequenced here: PBMCs, sampled around atezolizumab (anti-PD-L1) treatment. These receptors were collected from a man in his 70s with urothelial cancer.

The chain carries TRBV7-2 and TRBJ2-1, with 8 bases aligning to TRBD1. Germline V gene data show CDR1 as SGHTA and CDR2 as FQGNSA. Germline trimming cut 2 bases from V and 7 bases from J; bases unmatched to any gene: 10. The CDR3 contains 16 residues. In DNA, the CDR3 is TGTGCCAGCAGCTTATGGGGGACAGGTGGGAGGAATGAGCAGTTCTTC. Its protein product is CASSLWGTGGRNEQFF.

This clone was counted only a few times. The chain recombines TRBV5-1 with TRBJ1-6; TRBD1 is a possible D gene (6 bases). The V and J ends lost 3 bases and 7 bases respectively, with 11 bases between them. This CDR3 comprises 14 residues. CDR1 is SGHRS and CDR2 is YFSETQ in the germline V gene. The CDR3 DNA reads as TGCGCCAGCAGCTCGGACAGTAGAAATTCACCCCTCCACTTT. Amino acid sequence: CASSSDSRNSPLHF.

This clone has a single count. The chain uses TRBV15 and TRBJ1-1; D perhaps matches TRBD1 (5 bases). This CDR3 has 11 amino acids. V dropped 3 bases and J dropped 14 bases, with 13 bases sitting between them. Germline loops: CDR1 LNHNV, CDR2 YYDKDF (reference sequence). CDR3 bases: TGTGCCACCAGCAGGGAAGAACAGGCCTTCTTT. This codes for CATSREEQAFF.

This clone appeared many times. The chain carries TRBV7-2 and TRBJ2-7; 13 positions match TRBD2. J was trimmed by 4 bases and V by 3 bases; bases with no gene match: 3. The germline CDR1 and CDR2 sequences are SGHTA and FQGNSA. The CDR3 totals 15 residues. The CDR3 loop is CASSLGLAGPYEQYF. The CDR3 bases are TGTGCCAGCAGCTTGGGACTAGCGGGACCATACGAGCAGTACTTC.

The J gene is TRBJ1-1, the V gene TRBV19, with D unresolved. This CDR3 comprises 13 residues. Trimming removed 8 bases from V and 6 bases from J, with 16 bases in between. CDR1 and CDR2 from the germline V gene are LNHDA and SQIVND (reference sequence). CDR3 DNA sequence: TGTGCCAGTCAGGATCCTGAGAGGGCTGAAGCTTTCTTT. Its protein product is CASQDPERAEAFF.

This sequence joins TRBV29-1 and TRBJ2-7, with D possibly being TRBD2 (6 bases). Germline CDR1 is SQVTM and CDR2 is ANQGSEA. The CDR3 consists of 14 residues. Trimming left V 4 bases short and J 0 bases short, with 13 bases between. The CDR3 sequence is CSVAGRGASYEQYF. The CDR3 DNA reads as TGCAGCGTTGCGGGGCGGGGAGCCTCCTACGAGCAGTACTTC.

CDR3: CASGRDRVTYEQYF. The DNA for the CDR3 is TGTGCCAGCGGCCGGGACAGGGTAACCTACGAGCAGTACTTC. The chain uses TRBV7-2 and TRBJ2-7; 9 nucleotides line up with TRBD1. The CDR3 covers 14 residues. Germline assignment: CDR1 SGHTA and CDR2 FQGNSA. Trimming at V came to 8 bases and at J to 2 bases, leaving 7 bases not matched to a gene.

V is TRBV7-6 and J is TRBJ2-5; 11 bases line up with TRBD2. Germline V lookup: CDR1 SGHVS, CDR2 FNYEAQ. J was trimmed by 4 bases and V by 7 bases; bases with no gene match: 8. The CDR3 is 15 residues long. In DNA form, the CDR3 reads TGTGCCAGCATAGCGGGGGGGGTTGGGTCAGAGACCCAGTACTTC. Translated: CASIAGGVGSETQYF.

Only one count was recorded for this clone. V usage is TRBV10-3 and J usage is TRBJ1-3; possibly TRBD1 for D (6 bases). CDR1 ENHRY and CDR2 SYGVKD come from the germline V gene. The CDR3 consists of 16 residues. With 2 bases removed from V and 2 bases from J, the gap between germline ends came to 13 bases. The CDR3 region has the DNA TGTGCCATCAGTGAGAACAGGGTCGGAGCTGGAAACACCATATATTTT. This codes for CAISENRVGAGNTIYF.

The chain has TRBV18 and TRBJ2-3; TRBD1 aligns across 8 bases. CDR3 size: 15 residues. V lost 5 bases to trimming and J lost 0 bases; unmatched junction nucleotides: 4. Germline V gene data show CDR1 as KGHSH and CDR2 as LQKENI. CDR3 nucleotides: TGTGCCAGCTCATCAAGACAGGGGAGCACAGATACGCAGTATTTT. Its protein is CASSSRQGSTDTQYF.

The chain links TRBV4-1 to TRBJ2-3; D is possibly TRBD2 (6 bases). Trimming took off 0 bases at V and 1 base at J, with 14 bases between the two ends. CDR1 and CDR2 (germline): MGHRA, YSYEKL. This CDR3 has 17 residues. For the CDR3, the DNA is TGCGCCAGCAGCCAAGATTGGGGTGCGGGGCGCACAGATACGCAGTATTTT. Protein sequence: CASSQDWGAGRTDTQYF.

The chain joins TRBV6-6 to TRBJ2-3; 11 bases fit TRBD2. Trimming removed 4 bases from V and 5 bases from J; junction bases left unmatched: 5. Germline values: CDR1 MNHNY, CDR2 SVGAGI (reference sequence). The CDR3 is made up of 15 amino acids. CDR3 protein: CASSFSGGAVDTQYF. For the CDR3, the DNA is TGTGCCAGCAGTTTTAGCGGGGGGGCCGTAGATACGCAGTATTTT.

This chain connects TRBV6-6 to TRBJ1-3, with a tentative D call TRBD1 (6 bases). V lost 2 bases and J 4 bases, leaving 9 bases between the germline ends. There are 14 residues in the CDR3. Germline CDR1 MNHNY, CDR2 SVGAGI (reference sequence). CDR3 residues: CASSYGQGGNTIYF. The CDR3 DNA follows: TGTGCCAGCAGTTACGGGCAGGGGGGAAACACCATATATTTT.

The CDR3 DNA follows: TGCGCCAGCAGCTTGGTGGGTCAGGGGCTCTACACCTTC. Its translation is CASSLVGQGLYTF. The chain joins TRBV5-1 to TRBJ1-2, with a possible D match to TRBD1 (6 bases). The CDR3 consists of 13 residues. Trimming removed 0 bases at V and 10 bases at J, with 13 bases between. CDR1 is SGHRS and CDR2 is YFSETQ in the germline V gene.

V gene TRBV7-9 combines with J gene TRBJ2-4; 9 nucleotides match TRBD1. CDR1 and CDR2 (germline): SEHNR, FQNEAQ (reference sequence). Trimming cost V 4 bases and J 0 bases; bases outside gene matches: 13. This CDR3 has 19 residues. CDR3: CASSSGTGNRGLAKNIQYF. Written as DNA, the CDR3 is TGTGCCAGCAGCTCGGGGACAGGGAATCGAGGGCTAGCCAAAAACATTCAGTACTTC.

The chain combines TRBV6-4 with TRBJ1-2; 8 nucleotides match TRBD1. The CDR3 consists of 18 residues. J gave up 0 bases and V 2 bases, and 11 bases lay outside the gene matches. Germline V gene lookup returns CDR1 MRHNA and CDR2 SNTAGT. CDR3 loop: CASSDRADRGYTNYGYTF. The CDR3 DNA follows: TGTGCCAGCAGTGACAGGGCCGACAGGGGATACACTAACTATGGCTACACCTTC.

CDR3 DNA: TGTGCCAGCAGCACCAGCGGAGGCTCCTACAATGAGCAGTTCTTC. Its protein product is CASSTSGGSYNEQFF. The V call is TRBV7-2, the J call TRBJ2-1, with D perhaps TRBD2 (5 bases). CDR3 length equals 15 residues. Germline loops: CDR1 SGHTA, CDR2 FQGNSA. V lost 5 bases and J 0 bases, leaving 11 bases between the germline ends. Variable domain in full (rest from reference TRBV7-2 and TRBJ2-1): GAGVSQSPSNKVTEKGKDVELRCDPISGHTALYWYRQSLGQGLEFLIYFQGNSAPDKSGLPSDRFSAERTGGSVSTLTIQRTQQEDSAVYLCASSTSGGSYNEQFFGPGTRLTVL.

The chain carries TRBV16 and TRBJ1-4; 11 bases agree with TRBD1. V lost 4 bases, J lost 5 bases, and 6 bases stayed unmatched. This CDR3 comprises 16 residues. Germline CDR1 reads KGHSY; CDR2 reads FQNENV. The CDR3 DNA reads TGTGCCAGCAGCCTCGGGACAGGGGGACAGAATGAAAAACTGTTTTTT. The encoded protein is CASSLGTGGQNEKLFF.

The chain employs TRBV7-2 and TRBJ2-5; TRBD2 matches at 9 bases. The CDR3 spans 15 residues. Germline V gene lookup returns CDR1 SGHTA and CDR2 FQGNSA. V dropped 2 bases and J dropped 5; count of bases not matched to a gene: 6. CDR3 in DNA: TGTGCCAGCAGCTTAATAGCGGGAGCTTGGGAGACCCAGTACTTC. This encodes CASSLIAGAWETQYF.

V is TRBV7-2 and J is TRBJ2-5; D is undetermined. V shed 1 base and J shed 3 bases, with 6 bases lying between them. Germline V gene sequence: CDR1 SGHTA, CDR2 FQGNSA. This CDR3 is built from 13 residues. For the CDR3, the DNA is TGTGCCAGCAGCTTAGGCGTGAAAGAGACCCAGTACTTC. This sequence encodes CASSLGVKETQYF.

This sequence joins TRBV4-3 and TRBJ2-7; D is possibly TRBD2 (5 bases). V was cut by 1 base and J by 0 bases, with 13 bases left in between. This CDR3 has 16 residues. Germline loops: CDR1 LGHNA, CDR2 YSLEER. CDR3 bases: TGCGCCAGCAGCCAAGCTTTGGAGCGGTCCTCCTACGAGCAGTACTTC. Its protein is CASSQALERSSYEQYF.

The V call is TRBV19, the J call TRBJ2-4; a possible D gene is TRBD2 (7 bases). V lost 0 bases to trimming and J lost 5 bases, with 17 bases between them. The CDR3 loop spans 17 amino acids. Germline CDR1 and CDR2: LNHDA and SQIVND (reference sequence). Written as DNA, the CDR3 is TGTGCCAGTAGTATAGAAGATTGGGGAGGGGGAGAAAACATTCAGTACTTC. Encoded protein: CASSIEDWGGGENIQYF.

The CDR3 DNA reads as TGCGCCAGCAGCTTGGCCGCAGGGCGAGTCCCCGGGGAGCTGTTTTTT. Its protein is CASSLAAGRVPGELFF. This chain joins TRBV5-1 and TRBJ2-2, with D possibly being TRBD1 (5 bases). With 0 bases removed from V and 6 bases from J, the gap between germline ends came to 15 bases. Germline CDR1 SGHRS, CDR2 YFSETQ. This CDR3 contains 16 residues.

The J gene is TRBJ1-1, the V gene TRBV29-1; the D is unclear. Trimming took 7 bases from V and 0 from J, leaving 6 bases between them. Germline assignment: CDR1 SQVTM and CDR2 ANQGSEA. The CDR3 runs to 11 residues. CDR3 loop: CSAGMNTEAFF. CDR3 bases: TGCAGCGCGGGGATGAACACTGAAGCTTTCTTT. The full variable domain, its missing parts supplied by reference TRBV29-1 and TRBJ1-1, is SAVISQKPSRDICQRGTSLTIQCQVDSQVTMMFWYRQQPGQSLTLIATANQGSEATYESGFVIDKFPISRPNLTFSTLTVSNMSPEDSSIYLCSAGMNTEAFFGQGTRLTVV.

The chain links TRBV10-3 to TRBJ1-2; 7 nucleotides match TRBD1. The CDR3 is 13 amino acids. V lost 6 bases to trimming and J lost 2 bases; unmatched junction nucleotides: 3. Germline-derived CDR1 and CDR2 are ENHRY and SYGVKD. The CDR3 loop reads CAISPQGNYGYTF. CDR3 sequence (DNA): TGTGCCATCAGCCCACAGGGGAACTATGGCTACACCTTC.

The rearrangement links TRBV9 to TRBJ2-7; 7 bases are a match to TRBD2. The CDR3 has 14 residues. Germline V lookup: CDR1 SGDLS, CDR2 YYNGEE. The trim removed 0 bases at V and 7 bases at J, leaving 7 bases unmatched. This chain's CDR3 is CASSVGGGGGEQYF. The CDR3 DNA reads TGTGCCAGCAGCGTAGGTGGGGGGGGAGGAGAGCAGTACTTC. The full variable domain, completed using reference TRBV9 and TRBJ2-7, is DSGVTQTPKHLITATGQRVTLRCSPRSGDLSVYWYQQSLDQGLQFLIQYYNGEERAKGNILERFSAQQFPDLHSELNLSSLELGDSALYFCASSVGGGGGEQYFGPGTRLTVT.

The chain carries TRBV4-2 and TRBJ2-7, with 9 nucleotides matching TRBD2. Germline loops: CDR1 LGHNA, CDR2 YNFKEQ. The CDR3 is made up of 15 amino acids. Losses at the gene ends were 4 bases for V and 1 base for J; bases not matched to a gene: 5. DNA of the CDR3: TGTGCCAGCAGCCCGTTAGCGGGAGCGTCCTACGAGCAGTACTTC. Amino acids: CASSPLAGASYEQYF.

This sequence joins TRBV4-2 and TRBJ2-1; TRBD2 matches at 10 bases. CDR3 size: 16 residues. With V trimmed by 4 bases and J by 5 bases, 8 bases remained unmatched. Germline CDR1 LGHNA, CDR2 YNFKEQ. The chain's CDR3 is CASSPRGLAGDNEQFF. In DNA, the CDR3 is TGTGCCAGCAGCCCCAGAGGGCTAGCGGGAGACAATGAGCAGTTCTTC.

This sequence joins TRBV5-4 and TRBJ2-1; 14 bases align to TRBD2. The CDR3 runs 17 residues. With V trimmed by 4 bases and J by 6 bases, 9 bases remained unmatched. Germline CDR1 SGHNT, CDR2 YYREEE (reference sequence). This CDR3 reads CASSLGLAGGLVNEQFF. DNA for the CDR3: TGTGCCAGCAGCCTCGGACTAGCGGGGGGACTAGTCAATGAGCAGTTCTTC.

This sequence joins TRBV7-8 and TRBJ2-7; 9 bases are shared with TRBD2. The CDR3 has 14 residues. Germline CDR1 SGHVS, CDR2 FQNEAQ. V lost 6 bases and J lost 5; bases outside the gene matches: 8. The CDR3 loop is CASRDSGSLHEQYF. CDR3 in DNA: TGTGCCAGCAGAGATAGCGGGAGTCTCCACGAGCAGTACTTC. The whole variable domain, remainder taken from reference TRBV7-8 and TRBJ2-7, is GAGVSQSPRYKVAKRGQDVALRCDPISGHVSLFWYQQALGQGPEFLTYFQNEAQLDKSGLPSDRFFAERPEGSVSTLKIQRTQQEDSAVYLCASRDSGSLHEQYFGPGTRLTVT.

The chain links TRBV5-1 to TRBJ1-1, with D perhaps matching TRBD1 (5 bases). CDR3 length: 13 residues. With 4 bases removed from V and 4 bases from J, the gap between germline ends came to 11 bases. The germline V gene encodes CDR1 SGHRS and CDR2 YFSETQ. CDR3 in amino acids: CASSLLDSTEAFF. The CDR3 DNA is TGCGCCAGCAGCCTATTAGACAGCACTGAAGCTTTCTTT.